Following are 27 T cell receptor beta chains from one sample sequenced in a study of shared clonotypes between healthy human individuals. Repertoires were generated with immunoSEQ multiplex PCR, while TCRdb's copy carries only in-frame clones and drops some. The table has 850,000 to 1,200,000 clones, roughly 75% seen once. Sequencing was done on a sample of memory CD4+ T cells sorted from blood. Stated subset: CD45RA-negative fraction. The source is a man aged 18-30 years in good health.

The CDR3 coding sequence is TGCGCCAGCAGCCCTGCCGCAGGGGGTGAGTTCCACTACGAGCAGTACTTC. Translation gives CASSPAAGGEFHYEQYF. This chain links TRBV5-1 with TRBJ2-7, with 7 bases that match TRBD1. CDR3 length: 17 amino acids. CDR1 SGHRS and CDR2 YFSETQ come from the germline V gene. The ends lost 4 bases at V and 3 bases at J; junction bases unmatched: 16.

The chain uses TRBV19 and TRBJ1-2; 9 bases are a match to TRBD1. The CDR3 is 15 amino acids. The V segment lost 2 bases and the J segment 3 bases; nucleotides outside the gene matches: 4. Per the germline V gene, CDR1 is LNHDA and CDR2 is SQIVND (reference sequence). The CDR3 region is CASSIKTGGDYGYTF. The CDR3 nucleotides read TGTGCCAGTAGTATAAAGACAGGGGGGGACTATGGCTACACCTTC.

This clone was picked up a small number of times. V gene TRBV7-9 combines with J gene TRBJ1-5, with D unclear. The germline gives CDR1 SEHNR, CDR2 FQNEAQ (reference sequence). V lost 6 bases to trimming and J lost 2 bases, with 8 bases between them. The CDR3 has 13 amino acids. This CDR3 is CASRSNGNQPQHF. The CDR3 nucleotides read TGTGCCAGCAGGTCGAATGGCAATCAGCCCCAGCATTTT.

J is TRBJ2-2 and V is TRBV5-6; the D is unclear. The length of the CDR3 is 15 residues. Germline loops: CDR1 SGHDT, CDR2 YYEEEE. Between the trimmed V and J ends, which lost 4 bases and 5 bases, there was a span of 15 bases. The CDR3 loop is CASSRVSTRTGELFF. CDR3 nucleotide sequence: TGTGCCAGCAGCCGAGTCTCTACCCGGACCGGGGAGCTGTTTTTT.

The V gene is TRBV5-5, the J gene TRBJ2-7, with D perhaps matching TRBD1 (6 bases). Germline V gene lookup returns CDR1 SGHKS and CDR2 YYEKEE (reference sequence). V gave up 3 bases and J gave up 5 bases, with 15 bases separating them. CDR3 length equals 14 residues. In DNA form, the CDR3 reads TGTGCCAGCAGCTGGAACAGGGATGGAAACGAGCAGTACTTC. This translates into CASSWNRDGNEQYF.

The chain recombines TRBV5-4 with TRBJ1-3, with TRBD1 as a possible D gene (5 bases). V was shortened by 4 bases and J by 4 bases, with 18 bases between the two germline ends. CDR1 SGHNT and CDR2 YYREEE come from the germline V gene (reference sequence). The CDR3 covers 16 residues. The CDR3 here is CASSTHLSGSGNTIYF. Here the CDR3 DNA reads TGTGCCAGCAGCACCCACCTCTCAGGGTCCGGAAACACCATATATTTT.

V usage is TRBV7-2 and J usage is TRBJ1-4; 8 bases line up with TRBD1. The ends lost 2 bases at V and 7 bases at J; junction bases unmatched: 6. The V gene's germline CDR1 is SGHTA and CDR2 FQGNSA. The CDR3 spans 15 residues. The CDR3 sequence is CASSLNRQGSEKLFF. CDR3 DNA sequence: TGTGCCAGCAGCTTAAATCGACAGGGGAGTGAAAAACTGTTTTTT.

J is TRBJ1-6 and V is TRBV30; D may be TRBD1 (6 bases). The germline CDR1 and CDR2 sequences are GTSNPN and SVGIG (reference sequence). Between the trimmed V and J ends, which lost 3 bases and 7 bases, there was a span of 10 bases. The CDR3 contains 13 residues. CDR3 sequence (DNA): TGTGCCTGGAGCGCCGACAGGAATTCACCCCTCCACTTT. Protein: CAWSADRNSPLHF.

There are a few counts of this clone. The CDR3 nucleotides are TGTGCCAGTAGCCAGTCGATACTAACCGGAAACACCATATATTTT. Amino acid sequence: CASSQSILTGNTIYF. The J gene is TRBJ1-3, the V gene TRBV19, with no clear D. Germline CDR1 and CDR2: LNHDA and SQIVND (reference sequence). V gave up 6 bases and J gave up 4 bases, with 16 bases separating them. There are 15 residues in the CDR3.

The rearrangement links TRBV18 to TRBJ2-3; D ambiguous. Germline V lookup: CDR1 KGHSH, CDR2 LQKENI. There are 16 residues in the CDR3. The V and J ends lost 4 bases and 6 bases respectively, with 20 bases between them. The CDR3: CASSRTPGLRYDTQYF. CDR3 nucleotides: TGTGCCAGCTCACGTACTCCGGGCCTACGGTACGATACGCAGTATTTT.

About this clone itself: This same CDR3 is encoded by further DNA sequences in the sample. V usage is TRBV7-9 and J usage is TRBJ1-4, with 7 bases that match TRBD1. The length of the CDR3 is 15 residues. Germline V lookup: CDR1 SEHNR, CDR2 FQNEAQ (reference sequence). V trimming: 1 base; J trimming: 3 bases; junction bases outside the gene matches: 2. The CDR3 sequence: CASSLVQGANEKLFF. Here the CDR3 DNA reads TGTGCCAGCAGCTTAGTGCAGGGGGCTAATGAAAAACTGTTTTTT.

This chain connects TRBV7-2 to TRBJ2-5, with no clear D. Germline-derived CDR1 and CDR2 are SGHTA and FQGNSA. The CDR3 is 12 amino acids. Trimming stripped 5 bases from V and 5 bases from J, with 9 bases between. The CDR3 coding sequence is TGTGCCAGCAGCCCTAATGGGGAGACCCAGTACTTC. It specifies CASSPNGETQYF. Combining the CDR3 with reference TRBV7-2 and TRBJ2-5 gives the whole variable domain GAGVSQSPSNKVTEKGKDVELRCDPISGHTALYWYRQSLGQGLEFLIYFQGNSAPDKSGLPSDRFSAERTGGSVSTLTIQRTQQEDSAVYLCASSPNGETQYFGPGTRLLVL.

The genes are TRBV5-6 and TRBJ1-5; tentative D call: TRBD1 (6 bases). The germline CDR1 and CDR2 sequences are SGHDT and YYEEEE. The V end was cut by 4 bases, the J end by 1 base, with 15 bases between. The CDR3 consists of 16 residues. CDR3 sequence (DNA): TGTGCCAGCAGCCGGGGCGACAGGATGAGCAATCAGCCCCAGCATTTT. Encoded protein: CASSRGDRMSNQPQHF.

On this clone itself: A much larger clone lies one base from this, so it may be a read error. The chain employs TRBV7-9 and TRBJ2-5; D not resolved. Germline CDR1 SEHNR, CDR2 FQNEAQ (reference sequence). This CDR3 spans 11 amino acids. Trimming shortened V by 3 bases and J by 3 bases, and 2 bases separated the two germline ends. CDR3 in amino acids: CASSFKETQYF. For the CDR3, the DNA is TGTGCCAGCAGCTTCAAAGAGACCCAGTACTTC.

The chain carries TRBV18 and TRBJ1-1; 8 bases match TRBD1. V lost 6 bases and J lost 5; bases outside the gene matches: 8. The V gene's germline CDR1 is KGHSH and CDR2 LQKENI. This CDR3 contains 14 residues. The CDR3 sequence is CASSAGGEKTEAFF. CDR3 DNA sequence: TGTGCCAGCTCCGCAGGGGGCGAAAAGACTGAAGCTTTCTTT.

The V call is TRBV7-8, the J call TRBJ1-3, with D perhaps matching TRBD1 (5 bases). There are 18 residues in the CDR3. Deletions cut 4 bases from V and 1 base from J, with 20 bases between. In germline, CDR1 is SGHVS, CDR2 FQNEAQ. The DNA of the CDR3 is TGTGCCAGCAGCTCCTGGGGGATCGGTGGAGGTTCTGGAAACACCATATATTTT. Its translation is CASSSWGIGGGSGNTIYF. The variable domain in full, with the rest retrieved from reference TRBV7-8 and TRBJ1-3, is GAGVSQSPRYKVAKRGQDVALRCDPISGHVSLFWYQQALGQGPEFLTYFQNEAQLDKSGLPSDRFFAERPEGSVSTLKIQRTQQEDSAVYLCASSSWGIGGGSGNTIYFGEGSWLTVV.

The CDR3 coding sequence is TGTGCCAGCTCAACAGGGACTGAGAGCGAGCAGTACTTC. This translates into CASSTGTESEQYF. V usage is TRBV18 and J usage is TRBJ2-7; D tentatively fits TRBD1 or TRBD2 (6 bases each). CDR1 is KGHSH and CDR2 is LQKENI in the germline V gene. The CDR3 is made up of 13 amino acids. V lost 5 bases to trimming and J lost 6 bases, with 14 bases between them.

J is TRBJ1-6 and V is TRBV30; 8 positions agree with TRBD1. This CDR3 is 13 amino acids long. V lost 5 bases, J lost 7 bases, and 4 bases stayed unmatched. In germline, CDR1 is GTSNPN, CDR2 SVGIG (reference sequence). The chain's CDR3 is CAWGQGINSPLHF. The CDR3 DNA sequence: TGTGCCTGGGGACAGGGAATAAATTCACCCCTCCACTTT.

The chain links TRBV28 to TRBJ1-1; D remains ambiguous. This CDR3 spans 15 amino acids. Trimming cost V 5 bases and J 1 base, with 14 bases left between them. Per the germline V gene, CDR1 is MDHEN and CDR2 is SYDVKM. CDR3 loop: CASSPPPPQNTEAFF. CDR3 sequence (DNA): TGTGCCAGCAGTCCCCCTCCCCCCCAGAACACTGAAGCTTTCTTT.

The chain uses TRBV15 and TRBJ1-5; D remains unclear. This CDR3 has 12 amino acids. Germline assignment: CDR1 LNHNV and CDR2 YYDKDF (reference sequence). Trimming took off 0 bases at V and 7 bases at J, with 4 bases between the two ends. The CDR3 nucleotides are TGTGCCACCAGCAGAGATCAGCAGCCCCAGCATTTT. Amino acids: CATSRDQQPQHF.

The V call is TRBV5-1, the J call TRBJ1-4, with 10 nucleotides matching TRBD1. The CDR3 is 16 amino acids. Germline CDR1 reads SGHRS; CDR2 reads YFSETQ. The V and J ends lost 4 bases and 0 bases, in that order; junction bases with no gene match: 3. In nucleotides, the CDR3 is TGCGCCAGCAGCCGGACAGGGGGGCCAACTAATGAAAAACTGTTTTTT. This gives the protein CASSRTGGPTNEKLFF.

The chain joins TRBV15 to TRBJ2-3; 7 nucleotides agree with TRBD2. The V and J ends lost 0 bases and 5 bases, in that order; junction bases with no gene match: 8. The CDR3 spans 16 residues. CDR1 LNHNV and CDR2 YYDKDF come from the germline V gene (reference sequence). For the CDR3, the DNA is TGTGCCACCAGCAGAGATCAAGCGGGGCTCGGAGATACGCAGTATTTT. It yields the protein CATSRDQAGLGDTQYF.

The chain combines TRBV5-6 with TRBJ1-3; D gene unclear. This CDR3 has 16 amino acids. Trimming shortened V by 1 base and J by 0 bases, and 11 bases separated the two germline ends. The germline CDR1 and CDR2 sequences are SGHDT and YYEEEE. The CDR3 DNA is TGTGCCAGCAGCTTGTTTCAGGCTAGCTCTGGAAACACCATATATTTT. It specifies CASSLFQASSGNTIYF. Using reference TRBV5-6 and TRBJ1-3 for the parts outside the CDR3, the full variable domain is DAGVTQSPTHLIKTRGQQVTLRCSPKSGHDTVSWYQQALGQGPQFIFQYYEEEERQRGNFPDRFSGHQFPNYSSELNVNALLLGDSALYLCASSLFQASSGNTIYFGEGSWLTVV.

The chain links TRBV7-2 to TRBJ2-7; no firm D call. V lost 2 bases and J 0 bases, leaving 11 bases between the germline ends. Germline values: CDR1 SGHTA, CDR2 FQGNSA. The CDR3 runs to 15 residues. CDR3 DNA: TGTGCCAGCAGCTTAAGAGAGGCGAGCTCCTACGAGCAGTACTTC. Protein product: CASSLREASSYEQYF. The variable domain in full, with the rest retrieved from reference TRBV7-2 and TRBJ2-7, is GAGVSQSPSNKVTEKGKDVELRCDPISGHTALYWYRQSLGQGLEFLIYFQGNSAPDKSGLPSDRFSAERTGGSVSTLTIQRTQQEDSAVYLCASSLREASSYEQYFGPGTRLTVT.

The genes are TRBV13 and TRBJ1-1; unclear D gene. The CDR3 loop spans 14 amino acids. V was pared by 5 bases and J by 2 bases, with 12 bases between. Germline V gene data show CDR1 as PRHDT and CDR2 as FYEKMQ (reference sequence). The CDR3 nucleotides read TGTGCCAGCAGCCCCCTAGGTCGTAACACTGAAGCTTTCTTT. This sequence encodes CASSPLGRNTEAFF.

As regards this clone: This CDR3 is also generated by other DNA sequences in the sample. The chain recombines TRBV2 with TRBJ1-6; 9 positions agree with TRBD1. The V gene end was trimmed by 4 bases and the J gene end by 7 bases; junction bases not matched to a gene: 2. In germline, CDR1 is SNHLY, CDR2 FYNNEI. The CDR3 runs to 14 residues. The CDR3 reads CASSVGQGNSPLHF. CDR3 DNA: TGTGCCAGCAGTGTGGGACAGGGAAATTCACCCCTCCACTTT.

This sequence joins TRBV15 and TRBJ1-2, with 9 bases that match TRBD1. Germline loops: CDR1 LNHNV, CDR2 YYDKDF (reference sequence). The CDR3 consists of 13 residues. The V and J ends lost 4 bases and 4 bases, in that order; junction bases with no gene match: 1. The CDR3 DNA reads TGTGCCACCAGCATGGACAGGGGCTATGGCTACACCTTC. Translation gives CATSMDRGYGYTF.